This section outlines one TCR beta chain sequence together with its context. Its cognate antigen has yet to be identified. Per-base quality was not reported, and no clone a single base away is much larger than it. The entry originates in a study of T cell responses to AZD1222 COVID-19 vaccine (dated by TCRdb to about 2021). For the study in its entirety: TCR sequencing was performed for some 250 trial participants, of whom around 200 were given two doses of AZD1222 and around 25 were given two doses of MenACWY control vaccine. Trial participants were enrolled by age into subgroups of 18-55, 56-69 and 70-plus years, and about 150, 27 and 61 TCR-sequenced participants, respectively, were included in these subgroups. Here is what the overall study found, with its caveats: The 56-69-year group was small, and its depth increase did not reach significance, likely because of low power. The vaccine-associated CD4 TCRs covered the entire spike protein, and the dominant responses fell in regions 160-218 and 743-854. Conclusions about previously exposed vaccinees were limited because only six or seven AZD1222 recipients were SARS-CoV-2 seropositive at baseline. Participants were mostly white British and included more females than males, and it was suggested by the authors that clonal diversity may have been underestimated. Reportedly, close to half of the unique spike-specific TCRs recognized epitopes lying outside the regions that are mutated in the B.1.351 and B.1.1.7 variants. No day 14 peak-response samples were available, so repertoires were characterized only after the peak T cell response. A significant rise in spike-specific TCR breadth and depth was observed after two AZD1222 doses relative to day 0 and relative to MenACWY recipients.

Sample time point, as interpreted from the label and publication: about 28 days (+/-7) after the second vaccine dose. AZD1222 recipients with second doses at about 4 weeks or about 12 weeks were pooled, because spike-specific TCR depth and breadth did not differ between schedules. The vaccinee samples were drawn from two UK trials, COV001 and COV002, one of which was a single-blind randomized controlled phase 2/3 trial testing AZD1222 (ChAdOx1 nCoV-19) in healthy adults. For TCRbeta chain sequencing, PBMC samples were collected from trial participants at day 0 and at day 28 after the second dose. The CDR3 regions of human TCRbeta chains were analyzed by immunosequencing. In the original analysis: Repertoire TCRs were matched against a reference library of SARS-CoV-2-specific TCRs generated with the MIRA antigen-specificity platform. Breadth meant the fraction of unique TCRs that were SARS-CoV-2-associated, whereas depth meant the fraction of total T cells that were SARS-CoV-2-associated. Using the MIRA data, each spike-specific TCR was assigned both to the spike region to which the TCR was reactive and to a CD4 or CD8 class. Log10-transformed breadth and depth values were compared by one-way ANOVA with Sidak's multiple comparisons tests. In TCRdb, the immuneACCESS table is reduced to in-frame sequences with V and J assigned. These tables do not hold every clone; where another copy was compared, an unresolved V gene accounts for under half, and the others remain unexplained. From that table come the V and J calls and clone size; the DNA was used to work out D and trimming. The sample contains around 190,000 clones, 90% to 95% of them found a single time. Jointly, the top ten make up under 2% of the sample.

Its CDR3 holds 15 amino acids, cysteine through phenylalanine. Here the CDR3 DNA is all that survives: 45 bases in frame from base 1. The germline V gene sets CDR1 to KGHSH and CDR2 to LQKENI. The germline ends are 15 bases apart after V is trimmed by 3 bases and J by 6 bases. The sequences come from peripheral blood, collected 28 days after the second AZD1222 dose. The chain is encoded by TRBV18 joined to TRBJ2-1; the D gene could be either TRBD1 or TRBD2, each agreeing at 5 bases. The receptor's source is an adult who received the AZD1222 COVID-19 vaccine. In nucleotides, the sequence is TGTGCCAGCTCACCCGGGACCAGCGATCCCAATGAGCAGTTCTTC. Protein translation: CASSPGTSDPNEQFF.